This TCR beta chain derives from a study of blood T cell dynamics during melanoma immunotherapy. Trimming removed 5 bases from V and 7 bases from J; junction bases left unmatched: 15. Per the germline V gene, CDR1 is SQVTM and CDR2 is ANQGSEA. This CDR3 spans 15 amino acids. Each sorted CD8+ T cell subset had its entire DNA loaded. This table comes from immunoSEQ multiplex PCR, and its TCRdb copy is limited to in-frame clones, with some not included. Of 1,400 to 1,500 clones listed, 55% to 75% were seen once; the top ten hold roughly a third. Time point noted: pre-treatment baseline. Disease control meant complete response, partial response or stable disease at 12 weeks.

Specimen: central memory CD8+ T cells from blood, collected from a patient treated with checkpoint blockade. The source of this sequence is a human donor with melanoma. The rearrangement links TRBV29-1 to TRBJ2-7; 9 bases agree with TRBD2. The CDR3 bases are TGCAGCGTTTTGACTCCTAGCGGGGCGCTCTTGGAGCAGTACTTC. This encodes CSVLTPSGALLEQYF.